The rows below give T cell receptor beta chains drawn from one sample of a study of vaccination and CD4 T cells after COVID-19. These receptors' antigens are unknown. TCRdb passed the PCR reads through MiXCR, listing each CDR3 protein once. This table has fewer than 15,000 distinct CDR3 sequences, 48% appearing once. Sequenced material: CD4+ T cells from blood, cultured in vitro. Every receptor here comes from a human donor who had recovered from COVID-19. The CDR3 runs from the conserved cysteine through the conserved F or W. Fields, in order: D gene, V gene, J gene, clone size, CDR3 protein, CDR3 DNA. The D gene is left open where the match is weak. Expanded clones are given a class, and other clones once, few, many or no size at all.

d_call: -
v_call: TRBV15
j_call: TRBJ1-5
clone_size: -
cdr3_aa: CATSGGVSNQPQHF
cdr3_nt: TGTGCCACCAGCGGCGGGGTAAGCAATCAGCCCCAGCATTTT

d_call: -
v_call: TRBV6-1
j_call: TRBJ2-2
clone_size: medium-sized
cdr3_aa: CASSEVWSGSRGTGELFF
cdr3_nt: TGTGCCAGCAGTGAAGTTTGGTCCGGGTCGAGGGGAACCGGGGAGCTGTTTTTT

d_call: TRBD1
v_call: TRBV6-2/TRBV6-3
j_call: TRBJ1-1
clone_size: -
cdr3_aa: CASSYSSDRGWNTEAFF
cdr3_nt: TGTGCCAGCAGTTATAGCTCCGACAGGGGTTGGAACACTGAAGCTTTCTTT

d_call: -
v_call: TRBV20-1
j_call: TRBJ1-2
clone_size: -
cdr3_aa: CSAREVFGYTF
cdr3_nt: TGCAGTGCTAGAGAGGTATTTGGCTACACCTTC

d_call: TRBD1
v_call: TRBV24-1
j_call: TRBJ2-3
clone_size: few
cdr3_aa: CATSTLPGTGGHTDTQYF
cdr3_nt: TGTGCCACCAGCACCCTTCCCGGGACAGGGGGTCACACAGATACGCAGTATTTT

d_call: -
v_call: TRBV6-1
j_call: TRBJ2-5
clone_size: few
cdr3_aa: CASRARETTGGTQYF
cdr3_nt: TGTGCCAGCAGGGCAAGGGAAACTACTGGGGGGACCCAGTACTTC

d_call: -
v_call: TRBV6-2/TRBV6-3
j_call: TRBJ2-2
clone_size: -
cdr3_aa: CASSYHGPGELFF
cdr3_nt: TGTGCCAGCAGTTACCACGGGCCCGGGGAGCTGTTTTTT

d_call: -
v_call: TRBV30
j_call: TRBJ1-2
clone_size: few
cdr3_aa: CAWSAGGGTFGYTF
cdr3_nt: TGTGCCTGGAGTGCAGGAGGGGGTACTTTTGGCTACACCTTC

d_call: -
v_call: TRBV5-8
j_call: TRBJ2-7
clone_size: -
cdr3_aa: CASSLGQGPKEQYF
cdr3_nt: TGTGCCAGCAGCTTGGGTCAGGGCCCGAAAGAGCAGTACTTC

d_call: -
v_call: TRBV2
j_call: TRBJ1-1
clone_size: -
cdr3_aa: CASSESGNTEAFF
cdr3_nt: TGTGCCAGCAGTGAATCGGGCAACACTGAAGCTTTCTTT

d_call: TRBD2
v_call: TRBV7-2
j_call: TRBJ2-1
clone_size: -
cdr3_aa: CASSFSGGKVNEQFF
cdr3_nt: TGTGCCAGCAGCTTTAGCGGGGGGAAAGTAAATGAGCAGTTCTTC

d_call: -
v_call: TRBV19
j_call: TRBJ1-6
clone_size: -
cdr3_aa: CASSISGGFYNSPLHF
cdr3_nt: TGTGCCAGTAGTATATCAGGAGGGTTTTATAATTCACCCCTCCACTTT

d_call: -
v_call: TRBV28
j_call: TRBJ1-3
clone_size: few
cdr3_aa: CASSLPLTGNTIYF
cdr3_nt: TGTGCCAGCAGTTTACCACTGACTGGAAACACCATATATTTT

d_call: -
v_call: TRBV4-3
j_call: TRBJ2-3
clone_size: -
cdr3_aa: CASSLLPGKGTDTQYF
cdr3_nt: TGCGCCAGCAGCCTCCTCCCCGGGAAGGGCACAGATACGCAGTATTTT